A single sample gave rise to the 31 T cell receptor beta chains below, sequenced in a study of breast tumors, draining lymph nodes, adjacent tissues (dated by TCRdb to the mid-2010s). Library method: multiplex PCR. The data were produced on an Illumina HiSeq 2000. TCRdb reprocessed the public reads (quality trimming at Q25 with fastp, clone calling with MiXCR) and kept in-frame beta chains. Identical CDR3 proteins give one entry, which carries the most common genes and DNA. A total of 250,000 or so distinct CDR3 sequences appear in this sample, roughly 30% of them only once. Of the sample, more than 0.95% is held by the ten largest clones. The axillary draining lymph nodes of breast cancer patients were the source of the lymph node samples. Sequencing input: axillary lymph node tissue. The receptors originated from a female donor with breast cancer. Some clones in this sample may be carry-over from other donors' samples.

This clonotype was counted many times. The chain joins TRBV20-1 to TRBJ2-3; D is uncertain. Germline loops: CDR1 DFQATT, CDR2 SNEGSKA (reference sequence). This CDR3 spans 15 amino acids. The V end lost 0 bases, the J end lost 0 bases, and 10 bases lay between the germline ends. CDR3 coding DNA: TGCAGTGCTAGAGACCCAGCGCTCAGCACAGATACGCAGTATTTT. Amino acid sequence: CSARDPALSTDTQYF.

V usage is TRBV18 and J usage is TRBJ1-5, with TRBD1 identical over 10 bases. This CDR3 has 14 amino acids. CDR1 and CDR2 (germline): KGHSH, LQKENI. V lost 3 bases to trimming and J lost 7 bases; unmatched junction nucleotides: 3. Here the CDR3 DNA reads TGTGCCAGCTCACCGGGGACAGGGGCCCAGCCCCAGCATTTT. Protein sequence: CASSPGTGAQPQHF.

This clonotype has only a few counts. The chain uses TRBV4-2 and TRBJ1-1; D uncertain. The length of the CDR3 is 12 residues. Trimming pared 4 bases from V and 7 bases from J, leaving 10 bases between. Germline V gene data show CDR1 as LGHNA and CDR2 as YNFKEQ. The CDR3 sequence: CASSPGRNEAFF. The CDR3 coding sequence is TGTGCCAGCAGCCCAGGACGGAATGAAGCTTTCTTT.

This clonotype was picked up a small number of times. The chain recombines TRBV20-1 with TRBJ2-5; D is possibly TRBD2 (5 bases). Between the trimmed V and J ends, which lost 1 base and 1 base, there was a span of 16 bases. Germline V gene lookup returns CDR1 DFQATT and CDR2 SNEGSKA (reference sequence). This CDR3 is built from 16 residues. The CDR3 coding sequence is TGCAGTGCTAGAGTTTGGTTCCGGGATACCCAAGAGACCCAGTACTTC. The encoded protein is CSARVWFRDTQETQYF.

This clonotype was detected many times. The rearrangement joins TRBV4-2 to TRBJ2-7; TRBD2 is a possible D gene (7 bases). Germline CDR1 reads LGHNA; CDR2 reads YNFKEQ. V was trimmed by 2 bases and J by 2 bases, leaving 16 bases between them. This CDR3 comprises 16 residues. The CDR3 sequence: CASSQPSGGTAYEQYF. CDR3 DNA: TGTGCCAGCAGCCAACCCTCGGGGGGCACGGCCTACGAGCAGTACTTC.

This clonotype was counted many times. This chain links TRBV9 with TRBJ2-7; 8 bases line up with TRBD1. Germline V gives CDR1 SGDLS, CDR2 YYNGEE. The CDR3 is 15 residues long. Trimming at V came to 0 bases and at J to 5 bases, leaving 7 bases not matched to a gene. CDR3 in amino acids: CASSVASGGTDEQYF. The CDR3 DNA reads as TGTGCCAGCAGCGTAGCTTCAGGGGGCACCGACGAGCAGTACTTC. The complete variable domain, with remaining parts taken from reference TRBV9 and TRBJ2-7, reads DSGVTQTPKHLITATGQRVTLRCSPRSGDLSVYWYQQSLDQGLQFLIQYYNGEERAKGNILERFSAQQFPDLHSELNLSSLELGDSALYFCASSVASGGTDEQYFGPGTRLTVT.

V usage is TRBV6-1 and J usage is TRBJ2-1; either TRBD1 or TRBD2 may supply D (6 bases each). This CDR3 spans 15 amino acids. Germline V CDR1 and CDR2: MNHNS, SASEGT. V lost 1 base and J 1 base, leaving 8 bases between the germline ends. CDR3 in DNA: TGTGCCAGCAGTGAAGTAGGGGGGTCCTACAATGAGCAGTTCTTC. This translates into CASSEVGGSYNEQFF.

This clonotype was recorded many times. V and J are TRBV19 and TRBJ2-7, with 8 bases identical to TRBD2. Germline trimming cut 3 bases from V and 4 bases from J; bases unmatched to any gene: 2. This CDR3 is 13 amino acids long. Germline CDR1 is LNHDA and CDR2 is SQIVND (reference sequence). In DNA form, the CDR3 reads TGTGCCAGTAGTATCCGGGAGGGGTACGAGCAGTACTTC. Residues: CASSIREGYEQYF.

This clonotype was seen many times. The CDR3: CATSVRTSAYNEQFF. CDR3 nucleotide sequence: TGTGCCACCAGTGTTAGGACTAGCGCCTACAATGAGCAGTTCTTC. The V and J genes are TRBV24-1 and TRBJ2-1, with 9 bases matching TRBD2. The CDR3 length is 15 residues. V shed 5 bases and J 2 bases; nucleotides not matched to a gene: 3. CDR1 is KGHDR and CDR2 is SFDVKD in the germline V gene.

This clonotype was picked up many times. This chain connects TRBV20-1 to TRBJ1-4, with TRBD1 matching 9 bases. The CDR3 contains 15 residues. The germline gives CDR1 DFQATT, CDR2 SNEGSKA (reference sequence). V dropped 0 bases and J dropped 7; count of bases not matched to a gene: 6. The CDR3 protein is CSARDWTGVPEKLFF. CDR3 DNA sequence: TGCAGTGCTAGAGATTGGACAGGGGTCCCTGAAAAACTGTTTTTT.

This clonotype showed up many times. This sequence joins TRBV12-3 or TRBV12-4 and TRBJ2-1, with 10 bases aligning to TRBD2. The CDR3 contains 15 residues. After removal of 2 bases from V and 3 bases from J, the junction contained 1 base not matched to a gene. The CDR3 DNA reads as TGTGCCAGCAGTTTAAGCGGGAGGGGCTACAATGAGCAGTTCTTC. Translated, it gives CASSLSGRGYNEQFF.

This clonotype was counted many times. The rearrangement links TRBV6-5 to TRBJ1-6, with 9 nucleotides matching TRBD1. CDR3 length: 14 amino acids. Germline V gene data show CDR1 as MNHEY and CDR2 as SVGAGI. J gave up 9 bases and V 5 bases, and 5 bases lay outside the gene matches. CDR3 protein: CASSKQGAGSPLHF. The CDR3 DNA is TGTGCCAGCAGTAAACAGGGGGCTGGTTCACCCCTCCACTTT.

Worth noting for this clonotype: Since the CDR3 does not end with the conserved phenylalanine or tryptophan, this likely comes from a read error. No DNA is shown, since the ends of the CDR3 on it are uncertain; the CDR3 is the one TCRdb lists. The chain couples TRBV6-6 to TRBJ1-2. The germline gives CDR1 MNHNY, CDR2 SVGAGI (reference sequence). Termini included, the CDR3 measures 13 amino acids. This chain's CDR3 is CAGRTDGNYGYTC.

For this clonotype: A read error is possible here, since a much larger clone lies one base away. The chain is built from TRBV20-1 and TRBJ2-7; 7 bases line up with TRBD2. This CDR3 has 14 amino acids. Germline CDR1 is DFQATT and CDR2 is SNEGSKA (reference sequence). This chain's CDR3 is CSAGRLAGSSEQYF. The CDR3 bases are TGCAGTGCTGGACGACTAGCCGGATCCTCCGAGCAGTACTTC.

The V gene is TRBV18, the J gene TRBJ2-5; 7 bases match TRBD2. The CDR3 contains 14 residues. The germline CDR1 and CDR2 sequences are KGHSH and LQKENI. V shed 3 bases, J shed 4 bases, and the junction held 5 bases outside the gene matches. CDR3 sequence reads: CASSPGPGGETQYF. Here the CDR3 DNA reads TGTGCCAGCTCACCGGGCCCGGGAGGAGAGACCCAGTACTTC.

This clonotype has a count of ten or more. The chain uses TRBV12-3 or TRBV12-4 and TRBJ2-2; D call uncertain. This CDR3 has 14 residues. Trimming removed 5 bases from V and 1 base from J, with 8 bases in between. The CDR3 loop reads CASSMRRNTGELFF. The CDR3 DNA follows: TGTGCCAGCAGTATGAGGCGGAACACCGGGGAGCTGTTTTTT.

Many counts were recorded for this clonotype. The rearrangement joins TRBV7-9 to TRBJ2-7, with 9 bases lining up with TRBD2. The ends lost 1 base at V and 4 bases at J; junction bases unmatched: 11. This CDR3 has 17 residues. Germline CDR1 is SEHNR and CDR2 is FQNEAQ (reference sequence). The CDR3 coding sequence is TGTGCCAGCAGCTTAGGTGGGATAGCGGGAGTTACATACGAGCAGTACTTC. It yields the protein CASSLGGIAGVTYEQYF. Full variable domain (rest looked up from reference TRBV7-9 and TRBJ2-7): DTGVSQNPRHKITKRGQNVTFRCDPISEHNRLYWYRQTLGQGPEFLTYFQNEAQLEKSRLLSDRFSAERPKGSFSTLEIQRTEQGDSAMYLCASSLGGIAGVTYEQYFGPGTRLTVT.

This sequence joins TRBV29-1 and TRBJ1-2; possible D gene TRBD1, 6 bases. V lost 8 bases to trimming and J lost 6 bases, with 13 bases between them. Germline V gene data show CDR1 as SQVTM and CDR2 as ANQGSEA. This CDR3 comprises 11 residues. The CDR3 spells CSLGGTNGYTF. CDR3 DNA sequence: TGCAGCTTAGGGGGGACGAATGGCTACACCTTC.

The V call is TRBV6-4, the J call TRBJ2-7, with TRBD2 matching over 7 bases. Germline V gene sequence: CDR1 MRHNA, CDR2 SNTAGT. V gave up 5 bases and J gave up 3 bases; unmatched junction bases: 7. This CDR3 comprises 14 residues. CDR3 bases: TGTGCCAGCAGTCGCCGGGACTATTTCTACGAGCAGTACTTC. Translating it yields CASSRRDYFYEQYF.

The CDR3 DNA reads TGTGCCAGCAGTGCTAGAGATCCACGGAGAAATGAAAAACTGTTTTTT. Translation: CASSARDPRRNEKLFF. This chain uses TRBV2 with TRBJ1-4; D is unresolved. The CDR3 has 16 residues. Germline-derived CDR1 and CDR2 are SNHLY and FYNNEI. The V gene lost 4 bases and the J gene lost 5 bases, with 17 bases spanning the gap.

With regard to this clonotype: One end of the junction varies from germline; a read error may be responsible. V is TRBV25-1 and J is TRBJ2-2, with TRBD2 matching over 7 bases. The CDR3 runs to 16 residues. Germline V CDR1 and CDR2: MGHDK, SYGVNS. This CDR3 reads CASSGPPPLDRGDLFF. The CDR3 nucleotides are TGTGCCAGCAGTGGCCCACCACCTTTAGACCGGGGGGATCTGTTTTTT.

A note on this clonotype: A read error is possible here, since a much larger clone lies one base away. The chain links TRBV6-6 to TRBJ2-5; D is ambiguous. The CDR3 consists of 13 residues. The germline gives CDR1 MNHNY, CDR2 SVGAGI (reference sequence). V was trimmed by 5 bases and J by 2 bases, leaving 9 bases between them. CDR3 loop: CASSHLTQETQYF. CDR3 bases: TGTGCCAGCAGTCACCTAACGCAAGAGACCCAGTACTTC.

The table lists this clonotype with many counts. Written as DNA, the CDR3 is TGTGCCAGCAGGGGAGGACTTAGACAACGGGGTACGCAGTATTTT. The encoded protein is CASRGGLRQRGTQYF. The chain has TRBV2 and TRBJ2-3, with a tentative D call TRBD2 (6 bases). Germline CDR1 is SNHLY and CDR2 is FYNNEI. With 6 bases removed from V and 8 bases from J, the gap between germline ends came to 21 bases. There are 15 residues in the CDR3.

This sequence joins TRBV11-3 and TRBJ2-2, with 9 bases fitting TRBD2. Germline trimming cut 2 bases from V and 4 bases from J; bases unmatched to any gene: 8. The V gene's germline CDR1 is SGHNT and CDR2 YENEEA. The length of the CDR3 is 17 residues. CDR3 amino acids: CASSLFPSGVSTGELFF. As DNA, the CDR3 is TGTGCCAGCAGCTTATTCCCTAGCGGGGTGAGCACCGGGGAGCTGTTTTTT. Filled out from reference TRBV11-3 and TRBJ2-2, the complete variable domain reads EAGVVQSPRYKIIEKKQPVAFWCNPISGHNTLYWYLQNLGQGPELLIRYENEEAVDDSQLPKDRFSAERLKGVDSTLKIQPAELGDSAVYLCASSLFPSGVSTGELFFGEGSRLTVL.

The chain couples TRBV29-1 to TRBJ1-4; 9 bases fit TRBD1. The CDR3 is made up of 12 amino acids. V lost 4 bases to trimming and J lost 8 bases; unmatched junction nucleotides: 2. The germline gives CDR1 SQVTM, CDR2 ANQGSEA. This chain's CDR3 is CSVGGQGEKLFF. The CDR3 DNA is TGCAGCGTTGGTGGACAGGGGGAAAAACTGTTTTTT.

The chain combines TRBV2 with TRBJ2-2; 7 bases are a match to TRBD1. The CDR3 is 15 residues long. Trimming at V came to 5 bases and at J to 5 bases, leaving 8 bases not matched to a gene. CDR1 and CDR2 from the germline V gene are SNHLY and FYNNEI. CDR3 sequence (DNA): TGTGCCAGCAGTCTAACAGGGGCAGAGACCGGGGAGCTGTTTTTT. Its protein is CASSLTGAETGELFF.

Written as DNA, the CDR3 is TGCAGCGAAAGGGGCTACACCTTC. Protein product: CSERGYTF. The genes are TRBV20-1 and TRBJ1-2; D is undetermined. CDR1 DFQATT and CDR2 SNEGSKA come from the germline V gene (reference sequence). CDR3 length: 8 amino acids.

As for this clonotype: A much larger clonotype is one base distant, so this may be a read error. The rearrangement joins TRBV11-3 to TRBJ2-7; TRBD2 matches 10 bases. The CDR3 length is 18 residues. Germline loops: CDR1 SGHNT, CDR2 YENEEA. V dropped 3 bases and J dropped 4; count of bases not matched to a gene: 15. CDR3 DNA sequence: TGTGCCAGCAGCTTGAGCGTTCTGGCTAGCGGGAGCCGATACGAGCAGTACTTC. Its protein product is CASSLSVLASGSRYEQYF.

In nucleotides, the CDR3 is TGTGCCAGCAGCGCCGCGGGCGGTAACACCGGGGAGCTGTTTTTT. Its translation is CASSAAGGNTGELFF. The chain carries TRBV11-3 and TRBJ2-2; a weak D match, TRBD2 (5 bases). Germline V gives CDR1 SGHNT, CDR2 YENEEA. This CDR3 has 15 residues. The germline V and J ends were trimmed by 5 bases and 2 bases, with 12 bases remaining between them.

Of note for this clonotype: A read error may be the cause here, since a much bigger clone is one base away. The conserved final phenylalanine or tryptophan is absent from the CDR3, which likely points to a read error. The chain links TRBV20-1 to TRBJ1-2; D uncertain. Trimming pared 6 bases from V and 8 bases from J, leaving 10 bases between. There are 10 residues in the CDR3. The germline V gene has CDR1 DFQATT and CDR2 SNEGSKA (reference sequence). The CDR3, as DNA: TGCAGTGCCCCCGATGGCGGCTACACCTCC. Protein sequence: CSAPDGGYTS.

In the case of this clonotype: A much larger clone differs from this one at a single base, so this may be a read error. V and J are TRBV12-3 or TRBV12-4 and TRBJ2-1; D perhaps matches TRBD2 (5 bases). CDR3 length equals 13 residues. The V gene lost 5 bases and the J gene lost 10 bases, with 15 bases spanning the gap. CDR3 protein: CASSIERLTEQFF. The CDR3 DNA reads as TGTGCCAGCAGTATCGAAAGACTAACGGAGCAGTTCTTC.